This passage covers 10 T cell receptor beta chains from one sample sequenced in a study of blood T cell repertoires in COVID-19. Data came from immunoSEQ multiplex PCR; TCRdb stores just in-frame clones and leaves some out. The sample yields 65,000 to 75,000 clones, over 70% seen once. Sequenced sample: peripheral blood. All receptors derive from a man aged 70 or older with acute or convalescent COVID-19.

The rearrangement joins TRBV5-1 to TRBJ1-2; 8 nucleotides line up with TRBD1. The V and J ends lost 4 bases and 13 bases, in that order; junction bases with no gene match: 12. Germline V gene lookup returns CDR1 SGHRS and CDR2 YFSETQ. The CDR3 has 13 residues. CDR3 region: CASSKQGASALTF. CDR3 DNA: TGCGCCAGCAGCAAGCAGGGGGCCTCTGCCCTCACCTTC.

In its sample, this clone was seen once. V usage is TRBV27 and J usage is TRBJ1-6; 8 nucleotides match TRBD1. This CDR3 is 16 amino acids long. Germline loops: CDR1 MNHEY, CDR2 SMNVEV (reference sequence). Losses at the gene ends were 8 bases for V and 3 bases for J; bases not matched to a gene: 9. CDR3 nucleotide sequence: TGTGCCAGCGGAATCGACAGGGGTATCTATAATTCACCCCTCCACTTT. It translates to CASGIDRGIYNSPLHF.

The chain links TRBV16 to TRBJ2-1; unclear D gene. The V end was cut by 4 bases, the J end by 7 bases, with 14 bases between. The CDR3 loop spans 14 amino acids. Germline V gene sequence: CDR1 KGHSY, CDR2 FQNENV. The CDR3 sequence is CASSRLVEVNEQFF. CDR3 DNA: TGTGCCAGCAGCCGACTTGTAGAGGTTAATGAGCAGTTCTTC. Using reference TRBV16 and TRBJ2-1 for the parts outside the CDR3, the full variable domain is GEEVAQTPKHLVRGEGQKAKLYCAPIKGHSYVFWYQQVLKNEFKFLISFQNENVFDETGMPKERFSAKCLPNSPCSLEIQATKLEDSAVYFCASSRLVEVNEQFFGPGTRLTVL.

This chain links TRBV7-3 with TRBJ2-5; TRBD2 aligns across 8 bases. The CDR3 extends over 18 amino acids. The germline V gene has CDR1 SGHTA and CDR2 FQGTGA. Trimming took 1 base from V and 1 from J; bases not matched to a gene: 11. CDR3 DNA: TGTGCCAGCAGCTTAAGAGGGAAGGCTAGCGGGTCCCAAGAGACCCAGTACTTC. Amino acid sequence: CASSLRGKASGSQETQYF.

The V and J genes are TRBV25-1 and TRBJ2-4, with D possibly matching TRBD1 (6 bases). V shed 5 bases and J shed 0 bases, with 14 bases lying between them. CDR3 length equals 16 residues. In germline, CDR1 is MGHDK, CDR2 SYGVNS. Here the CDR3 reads CASSSIGTLAKNIQYF. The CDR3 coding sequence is TGTGCCAGCAGTTCCATAGGGACACTAGCCAAAAACATTCAGTACTTC.

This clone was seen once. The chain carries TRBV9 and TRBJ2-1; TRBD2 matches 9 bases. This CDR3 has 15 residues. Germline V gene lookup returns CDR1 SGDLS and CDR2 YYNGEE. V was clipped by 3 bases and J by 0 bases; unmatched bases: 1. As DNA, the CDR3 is TGTGCCAGCAGCGCTAGCGGGACCTCCTACAATGAGCAGTTCTTC. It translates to CASSASGTSYNEQFF.

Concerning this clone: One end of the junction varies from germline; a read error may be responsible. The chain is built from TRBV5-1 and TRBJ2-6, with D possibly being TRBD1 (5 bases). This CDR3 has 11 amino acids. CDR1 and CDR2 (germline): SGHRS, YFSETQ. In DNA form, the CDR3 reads TGCGCCAGCAGCTTGGAAGGGGCTACGGCTTTC. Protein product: CASSLEGATAF.

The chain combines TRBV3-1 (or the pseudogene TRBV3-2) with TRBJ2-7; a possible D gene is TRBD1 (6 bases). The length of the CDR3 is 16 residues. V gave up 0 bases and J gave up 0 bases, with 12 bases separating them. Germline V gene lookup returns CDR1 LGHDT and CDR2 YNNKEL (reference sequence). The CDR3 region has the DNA TGTGCCAGCAGCCAAGATGGGGGCTATAACTCCTACGAGCAGTACTTC. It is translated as CASSQDGGYNSYEQYF.

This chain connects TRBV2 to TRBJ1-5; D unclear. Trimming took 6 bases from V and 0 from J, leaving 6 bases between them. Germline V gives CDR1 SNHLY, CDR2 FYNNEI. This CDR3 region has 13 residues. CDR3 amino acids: CASRHPSNQPQHF. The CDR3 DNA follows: TGTGCCAGCAGACACCCTAGCAATCAGCCCCAGCATTTT.

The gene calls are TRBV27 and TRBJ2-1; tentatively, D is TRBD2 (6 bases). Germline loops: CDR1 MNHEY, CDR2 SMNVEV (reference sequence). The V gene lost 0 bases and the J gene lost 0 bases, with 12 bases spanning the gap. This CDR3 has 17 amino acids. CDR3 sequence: CASSLSLAQSSYNEQFF. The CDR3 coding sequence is TGTGCCAGCAGTTTATCACTAGCCCAGAGCTCCTACAATGAGCAGTTCTTC.